What follows are 29 T cell receptor beta chains derived from one specimen sequenced in a study of T-cell memory formation after mild COVID-19. TCRdb analysed the 5' RACE reads with MiXCR anew, one entry per CDR3 protein. This table holds 450,000 to 700,000 distinct CDR3 sequences, more than 15% found once. Sequencing was carried out using PBMCs or a T cell subset sorted from them (not recorded which). The receptors here all came from an adult woman who had mild COVID-19 (a few samples of this study predate the infection). Cell type and time point are not known.

The genes are TRBV4-1 and TRBJ2-5; TRBD2 aligns across 7 bases. CDR1 and CDR2 from the germline V gene are MGHRA and YSYEKL. V trimming: 4 bases; J trimming: 0 bases; junction bases outside the gene matches: 11. This CDR3 is 17 amino acids long. As DNA, the CDR3 is TGCGCCAGCAGCCCCCTAGACGCGGGGGTTTACCAAGAGACCCAGTACTTC. Protein: CASSPLDAGVYQETQYF.

V is TRBV4-1 and J is TRBJ2-1; maybe TRBD1 (5 bases). The CDR3 length is 17 residues. Germline loops: CDR1 MGHRA, CDR2 YSYEKL. Trimming pared 6 bases from V and 5 bases from J, leaving 23 bases between. CDR3 DNA: TGCGCCAGCAGTCCGCCCTCCGTAGGGGCAGGGAACAATGAGCAGTTCTTC. This encodes CASSPPSVGAGNNEQFF.

The V and J genes are TRBV27 and TRBJ1-2; D is perhaps TRBD1 (5 bases). V lost 3 bases and J 5 bases, leaving 16 bases between the germline ends. This CDR3 contains 15 residues. The germline gives CDR1 MNHEY, CDR2 SMNVEV (reference sequence). CDR3 bases: TGTGCCAGCAGTTTCGGCGGGACGATCGGATATGGCTACACCTTC. Encoded protein: CASSFGGTIGYGYTF.

Only a few counts were recorded for this clonotype. The chain carries TRBV6-1 and TRBJ1-4; no clear D gene. The V end was cut by 8 bases, the J end by 14 bases, with 15 bases between. The CDR3 loop spans 11 amino acids. Germline CDR1 MNHNS, CDR2 SASEGT. The CDR3 nucleotides are TGTGCCAGCGGCTTGGGAGTTATGCTGTTTTTT. It is translated as CASGLGVMLFF.

This clonotype was counted many times. The chain couples TRBV12-3 or TRBV12-4 to TRBJ1-5; D gene unclear. Trimming took off 7 bases at V and 0 bases at J, with 7 bases between the two ends. The CDR3 is made up of 13 amino acids. CDR3 sequence (DNA): TGTGCCAGCACCCAGGATAGCAATCAGCCCCAGCATTTT. Translation: CASTQDSNQPQHF.

The V call is TRBV24-1, the J call TRBJ2-5; D possibly corresponds to TRBD2 (7 bases). The CDR3 runs to 15 residues. Germline V gene lookup returns CDR1 KGHDR and CDR2 SFDVKD. V lost 2 bases and J 4 bases, leaving 13 bases between the germline ends. The CDR3 loop is CATSDYRGAGETQYF. The CDR3 nucleotides are TGTGCCACCAGTGATTATCGGGGGGCGGGAGAGACCCAGTACTTC.

This clonotype was picked up a small number of times. V is TRBV5-1 and J is TRBJ2-7; the match to TRBD2 covers 10 bases. Germline-derived CDR1 and CDR2 are SGHRS and YFSETQ. This CDR3 has 16 residues. V was clipped by 2 bases and J by 6 bases; unmatched bases: 11. In nucleotides, the CDR3 is TGCGCCAGCAGCTTTAATAGCGGGAGGATTGGGACCGAGCAGTACTTC. It specifies CASSFNSGRIGTEQYF. The full variable domain, rest sourced from reference TRBV5-1 and TRBJ2-7, is KAGVTQTPRYLIKTRGQQVTLSCSPISGHRSVSWYQQTPGQGLQFLFEYFSETQRNKGNFPGRFSGRQFSNSRSEMNVSTLELGDSALYLCASSFNSGRIGTEQYFGPGTRLTVT.

This clonotype was seen a few times. This rearrangement joins TRBV5-6 to TRBJ2-1, with 7 bases aligning to TRBD2. Germline lookup yields CDR1 SGHDT and CDR2 YYEEEE. Trimming cost V 6 bases and J 8 bases; bases outside gene matches: 11. The CDR3 runs 14 residues. The CDR3 DNA reads as TGTGCCAGCACCCCGCTTGCGGGAGAGGATGAGCAGTTCTTC. It encodes CASTPLAGEDEQFF.

The rearrangement uses TRBV9 and TRBJ1-2; no firm D call. CDR1 and CDR2 from the germline V gene are SGDLS and YYNGEE. CDR3 length: 12 amino acids. Trimming took off 3 bases at V and 4 bases at J, with 7 bases between the two ends. The CDR3 reads CASSAYGYGYTF. CDR3 in DNA: TGTGCCAGCAGCGCTTACGGCTATGGCTACACCTTC. The full variable domain, rest sourced from reference TRBV9 and TRBJ1-2, is DSGVTQTPKHLITATGQRVTLRCSPRSGDLSVYWYQQSLDQGLQFLIQYYNGEERAKGNILERFSAQQFPDLHSELNLSSLELGDSALYFCASSAYGYGYTFGSGTRLTVV.

This sequence joins TRBV6-1 and TRBJ2-3; D is possibly TRBD2 (6 bases). Germline CDR1 is MNHNS and CDR2 is SASEGT. This CDR3 contains 18 residues. V was shortened by 6 bases and J by 0 bases, with 22 bases between the two germline ends. The CDR3 loop reads CASRSTRRIHSSTDTQYF. The DNA for the CDR3 is TGTGCCAGCAGGTCGACTAGAAGGATCCACTCTAGCACAGATACGCAGTATTTT.

This clonotype was recorded a few times. At one of its ends the junction is not consistent with the germline gene, which may arise from a read error. This chain uses TRBV7-2 with TRBJ1-1, with D tentatively TRBD1 (5 bases). There are 15 residues in the CDR3. Germline V lookup: CDR1 SGHTA, CDR2 FQGNSA. The CDR3 sequence: CASRFGGLMNTEAFF. In DNA, the CDR3 is TGTGCCAGCCGCTTCGGGGGACTCATGAACACTGAAGCTTTCTTT. Full variable domain (remainder filled in from reference TRBV7-2 and TRBJ1-1): GAGVSQSPSNKVTEKGKDVELRCDPISGHTALYWYRQSLGQGLEFLIYFQGNSAPDKSGLPSDRFSAERTGGSVSTLTIQRTQQEDSAVYLCASRFGGLMNTEAFFGQGTRLTVV.

V and J are TRBV12-3 or TRBV12-4 and TRBJ1-1; 8 bases are shared with TRBD1. J gave up 6 bases and V 6 bases, and 12 bases lay outside the gene matches. CDR3 length: 15 amino acids. The CDR3 region has the DNA TGTGCCAGCAGCCCCTCTACAGGGGGGTCCCCTGAAGCTTTCTTT. Translation gives CASSPSTGGSPEAFF.

This clonotype turned up a few times. Written as DNA, the CDR3 is TGTGCCAGCAGCCGACCGGGACAGGGCCTCTCCGAGCAGTACTTC. This codes for CASSRPGQGLSEQYF. V gene TRBV5-5 combines with J gene TRBJ2-7, with TRBD1 identical over 9 bases. Germline V CDR1 and CDR2: SGHKS, YYEKEE (reference sequence). The CDR3 runs to 15 residues. Trimming took 4 bases from V and 6 from J; bases not matched to a gene: 11.

This clonotype was detected only a few times. This rearrangement joins TRBV7-6 to TRBJ2-3, with a weak D call TRBD2 (6 bases). Germline lookup yields CDR1 SGHVS and CDR2 FNYEAQ. This CDR3 comprises 15 residues. Trimming cost V 5 bases and J 3 bases, with 15 bases left between them. CDR3 in amino acids: CASSVRAGQTDTQYF. In nucleotides, the CDR3 is TGTGCCAGCAGCGTGAGAGCGGGCCAGACAGATACGCAGTATTTT.

This chain links TRBV4-1 with TRBJ2-5; 7 bases are shared with TRBD2. Germline-derived CDR1 and CDR2 are MGHRA and YSYEKL. Losses at the gene ends were 4 bases for V and 3 bases for J; bases not matched to a gene: 8. The length of the CDR3 is 15 residues. As DNA, the CDR3 is TGCGCCAGCAGCCGAATCCAGGCGGGAGAAGAGACCCAGTACTTC. Protein: CASSRIQAGEETQYF.

The chain couples TRBV27 to TRBJ2-3; 8 nucleotides align to TRBD2. Germline V CDR1 and CDR2: MNHEY, SMNVEV (reference sequence). After removal of 2 bases from V and 7 bases from J, the junction contained 8 bases not matched to a gene. This CDR3 contains 15 residues. The CDR3 coding sequence is TGTGCCAGCAGTTTAGAACTAGCGGTTGGATATACGCAGTATTTT. This encodes CASSLELAVGYTQYF.

The chain combines TRBV12-3 or TRBV12-4 with TRBJ2-7; TRBD2 might be the D (6 bases). The CDR3 totals 15 residues. Trimming took off 0 bases at V and 2 bases at J, with 11 bases between the two ends. The CDR3 coding sequence is TGTGCCAGCAGTTTAGCGGAGCGGGCAGCCTACGAGCAGTACTTC. Encoded protein: CASSLAERAAYEQYF.

The chain has TRBV24-1 and TRBJ2-3; TRBD1 matches 11 bases. CDR1 is KGHDR and CDR2 is SFDVKD in the germline V gene. The trim removed 0 bases at V and 5 bases at J, leaving 3 bases unmatched. The CDR3 totals 16 residues. The CDR3 sequence is CATSDLRGQGGDTQYF. DNA for the CDR3: TGTGCCACCAGTGATTTGAGGGGACAGGGGGGAGATACGCAGTATTTT.

This clonotype was observed at least ten times. A much more abundant neighbour one base away suggests this may be a read error. The chain recombines TRBV7-2 with TRBJ1-1; TRBD1 agrees at 9 bases. The V segment lost 5 bases and the J segment 4 bases; nucleotides outside the gene matches: 2. The germline V gene has CDR1 SGHTA and CDR2 FQGNSA. The CDR3 spans 13 residues. The CDR3 protein is CASSQTGGTEAFF. The CDR3 nucleotides are TGTGCCAGCAGCCAGACAGGGGGCACTGAAGCTTTCTTT. Combining the CDR3 with reference TRBV7-2 and TRBJ1-1 gives the whole variable domain GAGVSQSPSNKVTEKGKDVELRCDPISGHTALYWYRQSLGQGLEFLIYFQGNSAPDKSGLPSDRFSAERTGGSVSTLTIQRTQQEDSAVYLCASSQTGGTEAFFGQGTRLTVV.

This clonotype appeared a few times. J is TRBJ1-1 and V is TRBV7-8; 8 nucleotides match TRBD1. V lost 2 bases and J lost 5; bases outside the gene matches: 4. Germline CDR1 reads SGHVS; CDR2 reads FQNEAQ. This CDR3 region has 14 residues. Written as DNA, the CDR3 is TGTGCCAGCAGCTTAAATACAGGGGGAACTGAAGCTTTCTTT. It codes for CASSLNTGGTEAFF.

J is TRBJ1-1 and V is TRBV5-1, with 7 bases lining up with TRBD1. The CDR3 has 16 amino acids. From germline, CDR1 is SGHRS and CDR2 YFSETQ. With 0 bases clipped from V and 0 bases from J, the junction kept 5 bases outside the gene matches. In nucleotides, the CDR3 is TGCGCCAGCAGCTTGGCGTATGGGACAGTGAACACTGAAGCTTTCTTT. Amino acids: CASSLAYGTVNTEAFF.

In this sample, this clonotype turned up a few times. The chain has TRBV29-1 and TRBJ1-3; a weak D match, TRBD1 (6 bases). Trimming cost V 4 bases and J 0 bases, with 16 bases left between them. The CDR3 extends over 16 amino acids. CDR1 is SQVTM and CDR2 is ANQGSEA in the germline V gene. CDR3: CSVGGLGASSGNTIYF. DNA for the CDR3: TGCAGCGTTGGGGGTTTGGGGGCCTCCTCTGGAAACACCATATATTTT.

A few counts support this clonotype. The V and J genes are TRBV2 and TRBJ2-1; 9 bases fit TRBD2. Germline V gene lookup returns CDR1 SNHLY and CDR2 FYNNEI. The V gene end was trimmed by 6 bases and the J gene end by 9 bases; junction bases not matched to a gene: 9. The CDR3 consists of 14 residues. Written as DNA, the CDR3 is TGTGCCAGCAGGACGAGCGGGGGGTACTTTGAGCAGTTCTTC. Amino acid sequence: CASRTSGGYFEQFF.

This clonotype was seen only a few times. This chain uses TRBV29-1 with TRBJ2-5; D gene ambiguous. Germline CDR1 SQVTM, CDR2 ANQGSEA. The ends were cut back, 2 bases at V and 1 base at J, with 8 bases in the middle. This CDR3 has 13 residues. The CDR3 region has the DNA TGCAGCGTTGAATACGGCCTCCAAGAGACCCAGTACTTC. Protein sequence: CSVEYGLQETQYF.

The genes are TRBV5-1 and TRBJ2-1; D gene unclear. The CDR3 sequence is 13 residues long. V lost 1 base to trimming and J lost 4 bases, with 6 bases between them. Per the germline V gene, CDR1 is SGHRS and CDR2 is YFSETQ. Here the CDR3 reads CASSLYGYNEQFF. CDR3 DNA: TGCGCCAGCAGCTTGTACGGATACAATGAGCAGTTCTTC. The whole variable domain, remainder taken from reference TRBV5-1 and TRBJ2-1, is KAGVTQTPRYLIKTRGQQVTLSCSPISGHRSVSWYQQTPGQGLQFLFEYFSETQRNKGNFPGRFSGRQFSNSRSEMNVSTLELGDSALYLCASSLYGYNEQFFGPGTRLTVL.

This clonotype has at least ten counts. The chain couples TRBV12-3 or TRBV12-4 to TRBJ2-5, with 9 bases lining up with TRBD1. The J segment lost 0 bases and the V segment lost 5 bases, leaving 1 base of the junction unmatched. The CDR3 has 14 amino acids. The CDR3 DNA reads TGTGCCAGCAGTGGGACAGGGCACCAAGAGACCCAGTACTTC. It translates to CASSGTGHQETQYF.

J is TRBJ1-6 and V is TRBV4-3; D remains unclear. Trimming cost V 0 bases and J 6 bases, with 9 bases left between them. Germline lookup yields CDR1 LGHNA and CDR2 YSLEER. CDR3 length: 15 residues. CDR3 DNA: TGCGCCAGCAGCCAAGAGGCAGAGATTAATTCACCCCTCCACTTT. This sequence encodes CASSQEAEINSPLHF.

The chain is built from TRBV7-6 and TRBJ2-7; TRBD1 or TRBD2 may be the D gene (6 bases each). CDR1 is SGHVS, CDR2 FNYEAQ, per germline. CDR3 size: 14 residues. The V gene lost 1 base and the J gene lost 5 bases, with 12 bases spanning the gap. The CDR3: CASSLGGAGNEQYF. The CDR3 nucleotides are TGTGCCAGCAGCTTAGGGGGGGCAGGTAACGAGCAGTACTTC.

Many counts were recorded for this clonotype. The chain is built from TRBV12-3 or TRBV12-4 and TRBJ2-7, with D unresolved. V lost 1 base to trimming and J lost 1 base, with 5 bases between them. CDR3 size: 13 residues. The CDR3 DNA reads TGTGCCAGCAGTTTAGGGGAATCCTACGAGCAGTACTTC. This gives the protein CASSLGESYEQYF.